This TCR beta chain originates from a study of shared clonotypes between healthy human individuals. Whole-study findings and limits: The researchers took only blood, and tissue repertoires probably look different.

Repertoires were generated with immunoSEQ multiplex PCR, while TCRdb's copy carries only in-frame clones and drops some. The table includes around 480,000 clones, almost 80% detected once. Points on this clone: Its antigen is still unknown.

This clonotype was sampled from a woman aged 40 to 55 in good health. Some clones in this sample may be carry-over from other donors' samples. Sequencing input: PBMCs.

As DNA, the CDR3 is TGTGCCAGCAGCGTCCGGGACACGTACAATGAGCAGTTCTTC. Residues: CASSVRDTYNEQFF. The chain combines TRBV9 with TRBJ2-1, with TRBD1 as a possible D gene (6 bases). The CDR3 spans 14 residues. V was clipped by 2 bases and J by 4 bases, with 10 bases between them. Germline CDR1 SGDLS, CDR2 YYNGEE.